Described below is a single T cell receptor beta chain sequence and its context. In the same sample, other DNA sequences code for this CDR3. The sample comes from a study of OX40 agonist ivuxolimab in advanced cancers. J gave up 0 bases and V 3 bases, and 0 bases lay outside the gene matches. The CDR3 contains 15 residues. Looked up from germline, CDR1 is SEHNR and CDR2 is FQNEAQ (reference sequence). Profiled with immunoSEQ multiplex PCR; TCRdb holds only in-frame clones, not every one. The repertoire has tens of thousands of clones, roughly 85% of them found once; the top ten carry roughly 15%. The starting material was CD4+ or CD8+ T cells sorted from blood, obtained in a trial of the OX40 agonist ivuxolimab. The chain is built from TRBV7-9 and TRBJ2-2; the match to TRBD1 covers 8 bases. This receptor was taken from an adult with an advanced solid tumor such as melanoma, head and neck, liver or kidney cancer. The CDR3 spells CASSLDRANTGELFF. CDR3 coding DNA: TGTGCCAGCAGCTTGGACAGGGCGAACACCGGGGAGCTGTTTTTT.